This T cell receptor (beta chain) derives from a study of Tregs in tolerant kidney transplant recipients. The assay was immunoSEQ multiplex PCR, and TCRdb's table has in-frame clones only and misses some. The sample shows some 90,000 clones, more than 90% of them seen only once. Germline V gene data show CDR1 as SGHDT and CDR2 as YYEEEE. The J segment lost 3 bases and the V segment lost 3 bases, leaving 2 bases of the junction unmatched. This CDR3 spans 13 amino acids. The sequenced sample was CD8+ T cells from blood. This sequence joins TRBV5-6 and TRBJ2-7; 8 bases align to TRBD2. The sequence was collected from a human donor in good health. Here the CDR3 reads CASSWGTSYEQYF. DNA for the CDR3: TGTGCCAGCAGCTGGGGGACTAGCTACGAGCAGTACTTC.